One and the same sample provided the 22 T cell receptor beta chains below, sequenced in a study of graft-versus-host responses after intestinal transplantation (dated by TCRdb to the early 2020s). What this sample's time point label stands for: cells obtained before transplantation from donor or recipient. Library method: the immunoSEQ multiplex PCR assay. Sourced from immuneACCESS, this table was stored by TCRdb with only in-frame sequences that have V and J called. A share of the clones is absent; for the studies checked, an unresolved V gene accounts for under half, and the remainder has no known explanation. The sample includes about 70,000 clones, with nearly 90% observed a single time. The ten biggest clones cover about 4% of the sample. Their cognate antigens are unknown. This sample comprised unstimulated CD8+ T cells sorted from spleen or lymph node cells, obtained before transplant. These receptors were collected from a human donor who was the organ donor for an intestinal transplant.

The chain employs TRBV13 and TRBJ1-1; no clear D gene. V dropped 5 bases and J dropped 1 base, with 5 bases sitting between them. Germline V gives CDR1 PRHDT, CDR2 FYEKMQ (reference sequence). The CDR3 covers 12 residues. The CDR3 is CASSQQNTEAFF. The CDR3, as DNA: TGTGCCAGCAGCCAACAGAACACTGAAGCTTTCTTT.

Only a few counts were recorded for this clone. This chain connects TRBV7-9 to TRBJ2-2, with a weak D call TRBD2 (5 bases). Between the trimmed V and J ends, which lost 7 bases and 4 bases, there was a span of 16 bases. This CDR3 is built from 15 residues. The germline V gene has CDR1 SEHNR and CDR2 FQNEAQ (reference sequence). CDR3 residues: CASTLSLRVTGELFF. CDR3 nucleotides: TGTGCCAGCACCCTTAGCTTGAGGGTCACCGGGGAGCTGTTTTTT.

The chain is built from TRBV7-6 and TRBJ2-1, with D possibly matching TRBD2 (6 bases). The CDR3 is made up of 15 amino acids. V was pared by 2 bases and J by 5 bases, with 13 bases between. Germline-derived CDR1 and CDR2 are SGHVS and FNYEAQ. The CDR3 DNA reads TGTGCCAGCAGCTTAAGAGGCAGGAGGGACAATGAGCAGTTCTTC. It yields the protein CASSLRGRRDNEQFF.

The chain carries TRBV28 and TRBJ1-5, with D unclear. The V gene's germline CDR1 is MDHEN and CDR2 SYDVKM. Between the trimmed V and J ends, which lost 4 bases and 3 bases, there was a span of 7 bases. The CDR3 has 13 amino acids. CDR3 sequence: CASSYSLNQPQHF. The DNA for the CDR3 is TGTGCCAGCAGTTACAGTCTCAATCAGCCCCAGCATTTT.

The chain couples TRBV4-3 to TRBJ2-3, with D possibly matching TRBD1 (6 bases). Between the trimmed V and J ends, which lost 1 base and 4 bases, there was a span of 12 bases. The V gene's germline CDR1 is LGHNA and CDR2 YSLEER. The CDR3 sequence is 15 residues long. The CDR3 is CASSQVTGRADTQYF. DNA for the CDR3: TGCGCCAGCAGCCAAGTGACAGGTCGAGCAGATACGCAGTATTTT.

This clone was seen only once. This rearrangement joins TRBV7-9 to TRBJ2-2; unclear D gene. V was cut by 4 bases and J by 1 base, with 4 bases left in between. Germline V CDR1 and CDR2: SEHNR, FQNEAQ (reference sequence). CDR3 length: 13 residues. The CDR3 is CASSSLNTGELFF. In DNA form, the CDR3 reads TGTGCCAGCAGCTCCCTGAACACCGGGGAGCTGTTTTTT.

V usage is TRBV2 and J usage is TRBJ2-1, with TRBD2 identical over 13 bases. Germline assignment: CDR1 SNHLY and CDR2 FYNNEI. V trimming: 5 bases; J trimming: 7 bases; junction bases outside the gene matches: 5. This CDR3 is 15 amino acids long. CDR3 sequence (DNA): TGTGCCAGCAGTCTAAGACTAGCGGGGGGTAATGAGCAGTTCTTC. Its protein product is CASSLRLAGGNEQFF. Combining the CDR3 with reference TRBV2 and TRBJ2-1 gives the whole variable domain EPEVTQTPSHQVTQMGQEVILRCVPISNHLYFYWYRQILGQKVEFLVSFYNNEISEKSEIFDDQFSVERPDGSNFTLKIRSTKLEDSAMYFCASSLRLAGGNEQFFGPGTRLTVL.

The chain joins TRBV7-9 to TRBJ2-1; maybe TRBD1 (6 bases). V dropped 5 bases and J dropped 5 bases, with 19 bases sitting between them. This CDR3 region has 16 residues. Germline CDR1 SEHNR, CDR2 FQNEAQ (reference sequence). The CDR3 coding sequence is TGTGCCAGCAGCCCAAACCAGGGGCCACGGGACAATGAGCAGTTCTTC. The encoded protein is CASSPNQGPRDNEQFF.

The J gene is TRBJ2-5, the V gene TRBV5-3; TRBD2 matches at 10 bases. TRBV5-3 qualifies as an ORF whose function is uncertain. The CDR3 has 17 residues. V lost 2 bases, J lost 5 bases, and 12 bases stayed unmatched. Written as DNA, the CDR3 is TGTGCCAGAAGCTTCTGGACTAGCGGTCCCGGAGAGGAGACCCAGTACTTC. Its protein is CARSFWTSGPGEETQYF.

The V gene is TRBV11-2, the J gene TRBJ2-7, with D perhaps TRBD2 (7 bases). Trimming pared 5 bases from V and 5 bases from J, leaving 16 bases between. CDR1 and CDR2 from the germline V gene are SGHAT and FQNNGV. This CDR3 is 14 amino acids long. Written as DNA, the CDR3 is TGTGCCAGCAGCGCACAGGGAGGGGTAGACGAGCAGTACGTC. Its translation is CASSAQGGVDEQYV.

The chain couples TRBV28 to TRBJ1-1; D is ambiguous. Germline CDR1 reads MDHEN; CDR2 reads SYDVKM. Trimming took 2 bases from V and 4 from J, leaving 8 bases between them. The CDR3 has 13 residues. CDR3 bases: TGTGCCAGCAGTTTAGGCACGGGCACTGAAGCTTTCTTT. It specifies CASSLGTGTEAFF.

This chain links TRBV28 with TRBJ1-5; a possible D gene is TRBD1 (6 bases). The V gene's germline CDR1 is MDHEN and CDR2 SYDVKM. The CDR3 length is 14 residues. V was cut by 6 bases and J by 6 bases, with 15 bases left in between. The CDR3 loop is CASRTQGAPQPQHF. CDR3 coding DNA: TGTGCCAGCAGAACACAGGGAGCCCCTCAGCCCCAGCATTTT.

The chain combines TRBV27 with TRBJ2-3; weak D call: TRBD1 (6 bases). V gave up 8 bases and J gave up 4 bases, with 16 bases separating them. Germline CDR1 is MNHEY and CDR2 is SMNVEV (reference sequence). CDR3 length: 14 residues. The CDR3 nucleotides read TGTGCCAGCCGGGACATCTTGGCGGCAGATACGCAGTATTTT. Protein: CASRDILAADTQYF.

This clone was counted once. The J gene is TRBJ1-5, the V gene TRBV7-8; perhaps TRBD1 as D (5 bases). Per the germline V gene, CDR1 is SGHVS and CDR2 is FQNEAQ. V dropped 5 bases and J dropped 5 bases, with 19 bases sitting between them. The CDR3 sequence is 16 residues long. The CDR3 spells CASSLARAGPHQPQHF. In nucleotides, the CDR3 is TGTGCCAGCAGCCTCGCCCGTGCGGGGCCACATCAGCCCCAGCATTTT. Full variable domain (outside the CDR3, taken from reference TRBV7-8 and TRBJ1-5): GAGVSQSPRYKVAKRGQDVALRCDPISGHVSLFWYQQALGQGPEFLTYFQNEAQLDKSGLPSDRFFAERPEGSVSTLKIQRTQQEDSAVYLCASSLARAGPHQPQHFGDGTRLSIL.

This rearrangement joins TRBV28 to TRBJ2-5, with a possible D match to TRBD2 (5 bases). The V gene lost 3 bases and the J gene lost 3 bases, with 23 bases spanning the gap. The germline gives CDR1 MDHEN, CDR2 SYDVKM. CDR3 length equals 18 residues. The CDR3 protein is CASSLQSSRAVPEETQYF. The CDR3, as DNA: TGTGCCAGCAGTTTGCAATCCTCCCGAGCGGTCCCTGAAGAGACCCAGTACTTC.

The V gene is TRBV9, the J gene TRBJ1-5; D not certain. Trimming cost V 8 bases and J 1 base, with 13 bases left between them. The CDR3 covers 14 residues. Germline V lookup: CDR1 SGDLS, CDR2 YYNGEE. The CDR3 DNA reads TGTGCCAGTAGCCCTCGTGCGAGCAATCAGCCCCAGCATTTT. Its translation is CASSPRASNQPQHF. Variable domain in full (rest from reference TRBV9 and TRBJ1-5): DSGVTQTPKHLITATGQRVTLRCSPRSGDLSVYWYQQSLDQGLQFLIQYYNGEERAKGNILERFSAQQFPDLHSELNLSSLELGDSALYFCASSPRASNQPQHFGDGTRLSIL.

The V and J genes are TRBV7-9 and TRBJ1-1; D is unclear. This CDR3 is built from 12 residues. Trimming took off 1 base at V and 6 bases at J, with 6 bases between the two ends. Germline lookup yields CDR1 SEHNR and CDR2 FQNEAQ (reference sequence). The CDR3: CASSLGSAEAFF. The CDR3 DNA sequence: TGTGCCAGCAGCTTAGGTTCTGCTGAAGCTTTCTTT.

The sample holds a few counts of this clone. J is TRBJ1-6 and V is TRBV10-1; 7 bases fit TRBD1. Germline V gene lookup returns CDR1 WNHNN and CDR2 SYGVQD (reference sequence). The CDR3 runs 13 residues. V was pared by 3 bases and J by 11 bases, with 4 bases of the junction left unmatched. CDR3 residues: CASSEQGNPPLHF. CDR3 nucleotides: TGCGCCAGCAGTGAACAGGGGAATCCACCCCTCCACTTT.

The gene calls are TRBV14 and TRBJ1-1, with 9 bases fitting TRBD1. Germline assignment: CDR1 SGHDN and CDR2 FVKESK. V lost 1 base, J lost 4 bases, and 13 bases stayed unmatched. The CDR3 sequence is 18 residues long. The DNA of the CDR3 is TGTGCCAGCAGCCAAGGCCCTCGACAGGGGGGGAGAAGCACTGAAGCTTTCTTT. Its protein product is CASSQGPRQGGRSTEAFF.

In DNA, the CDR3 is TGTGCCACCAGCAGCGATCGGGGCTCTGGGGCCAACGTCCTGACTTTC. This translates into CATSSDRGSGANVLTF. The chain uses TRBV15 and TRBJ2-6, with D maybe TRBD2 (5 bases). Germline V gives CDR1 LNHNV, CDR2 YYDKDF (reference sequence). The CDR3 runs 16 residues. The V end was cut by 3 bases, the J end by 0 bases, with 9 bases between.

The count of this clone is one. The rearrangement uses TRBV11-2 and TRBJ2-7; D perhaps matches TRBD1 (6 bases). V lost 0 bases to trimming and J lost 5 bases, with 14 bases between them. The CDR3 is made up of 15 amino acids. Germline lookup yields CDR1 SGHAT and CDR2 FQNNGV. As DNA, the CDR3 is TGTGCCAGCAGCTTAGAAGGAACAGGGAGTCACGAGCAGTACGTC. It is translated as CASSLEGTGSHEQYV.

This clone has a single count. The chain has TRBV5-1 and TRBJ1-2; TRBD1 is a possible D gene (5 bases). Germline assignment: CDR1 SGHRS and CDR2 YFSETQ. V was trimmed by 2 bases and J by 4 bases, leaving 15 bases between them. This CDR3 has 15 amino acids. The CDR3 region is CASSLGAGRFYGYTF. The CDR3, as DNA: TGCGCCAGCAGCTTAGGGGCAGGTCGCTTCTATGGCTACACCTTC.